The rows below give T cell receptor beta chains drawn from one sample of a study of shared clonotypes between healthy human individuals. The assay was immunoSEQ multiplex PCR, and TCRdb's table has in-frame clones only and misses some. The sample holds about 750,000 clones, almost 95% seen once. The specimen was naive CD8+ T cells sorted from blood. The receptors here all came from a man aged 25-40 years in good health. Each CDR3 is given with its conserved first and last residue. Each record gives: J gene, V gene, D gene, CDR3 DNA, CDR3 protein. D genes are given only for firm matches.

>TRBJ2-7|TRBV4-3|-
TGCGCCAGCAGCCCCTCAAGGGCGGGGAACTACGAGCAGTACTTC
CASSPSRAGNYEQYF
>TRBJ2-1|TRBV2|-
TGTGCCAGCAAAATCATAAGCTCCTACAATGAGCAGTTCTTC
CASKIISSYNEQFF
>TRBJ1-1|TRBV6-5|TRBD1
TGTGCCATCGGAACAGGGGGCGACACTGAAGCTTTCTTT
CAIGTGGDTEAFF
>TRBJ2-5|TRBV7-6|TRBD2
TGTGCCAGCAGCCGGACCATAGCGGGAGGCAACATTCAAGAGACCCAGTACTTC
CASSRTIAGGNIQETQYF
>TRBJ2-1|TRBV4-1|TRBD1
TGCGCCAGCAGCCACCGGACAGGGGGTCACAATGAGCAGTTCTTC
CASSHRTGGHNEQFF
>TRBJ2-4|TRBV4-1|-
TGCGCCAGCAGCCAAGATATTCGACAAGAAACTTACTTAGCCAAAAACATTCAGTACTTC
CASSQDIRQETYLAKNIQYF
>TRBJ2-1|TRBV4-1|-
TGCGCCAGCAGCCAAGCGGTAGGGGAATCCTACAATGAGCAGTTCTTC
CASSQAVGESYNEQFF
>TRBJ2-7|TRBV5-5|-
TGTGCCAGCAGCTTCTCATCCGAGCAGTACTTC
CASSFSSEQYF
>TRBJ1-5|TRBV10-3|-
TGTGCCATCAGCGACATTGAATGGGGGGACAATCAGCCCCAGCATTTT
CAISDIEWGDNQPQHF
>TRBJ2-5|TRBV27|-
TGTGCCAGCAGTTTATCGGCCCAAGAGACCCAGTACTTC
CASSLSAQETQYF
>TRBJ2-2|TRBV6-6|-
TGTGCCAGCAGTTACGGGGACCGGGAGCTGTTTTTT
CASSYGDRELFF